These T cell receptor beta chains were read from a single sample in a study of human T cells and chemical hapten exposure. In TCRdb, the RACE reads were re-called with MiXCR into one record per CDR3 protein. The repertoire holds around 120,000 distinct CDR3 sequences, with roughly 11% as singletons. The sample consisted of whole blood, taken in connection with sensitization to the hapten diphenylcyclopropenone (DPC). All receptors derive from a woman in her thirties or forties with alopecia areata. Some clones in this sample may be carry-over from other donors' samples. CDR3s leave out the opening cysteine and the closing phenylalanine or tryptophan. The order of the fields is V gene, J gene, CDR3 protein.

>TRBV7-2|TRBJ2-7
ASSSGTSGMYLEQY
>TRBV20-1|TRBJ1-1
SARAQGLTEAF
>TRBV2|TRBJ1-1
ASKQGAEAF
>TRBV4-3|TRBJ2-1
ASSLTTSNEQF
>TRBV7-2|TRBJ2-1
ASSYEDRLNEQF
>TRBV19|TRBJ2-3
ASRETSGPDTQY
>TRBV4-3|TRBJ2-7
ASSQEKRASYEQY
>TRBV18|TRBJ1-2
ASSPYRDRGSGYT
>TRBV6-5|TRBJ2-3
ASSARARILADTQY
>TRBV7-3|TRBJ2-7
ASSFGGSYEQY
>TRBV18|TRBJ1-2
ASSPGENYGYT
>TRBV3-1|TRBJ2-7
ASSQGSSGSLEY
>TRBV7-2|TRBJ2-5
ASSLLGTGVGETQY
>TRBV27|TRBJ2-4
ASSSGLEVNIQY
>TRBV20-1|TRBJ2-5
SARVGPETQY
>TRBV28|TRBJ2-7
ASSFPGQPPYEQY
>TRBV5-4|TRBJ2-3
ASSTPGDTQY
>TRBV5-5|TRBJ1-2
ASSSTKTGGGYT
>TRBV20-1|TRBJ2-1
SASGLAGGNEQF
>TRBV7-9|TRBJ2-7
ASSRQGATSYEQY
>TRBV20-1|TRBJ2-3
SARLLAGGTDTQY
>TRBV9|TRBJ2-3
ASSVGSPPGTDTQY
>TRBV7-9|TRBJ2-2
ASRLTGANTGELF
>TRBV29-1|TRBJ1-4
SVDSRAGEKLF
>TRBV12-3/TRBV12-4|TRBJ1-5
ASSSYPVEPQH
>TRBV15|TRBJ2-3
ATSSRKEAGPSTDTQY
>TRBV14|TRBJ1-4
ASSQQGLRGEKLF
>TRBV3-1|TRBJ2-4
ASSQEALAVNIQY
>TRBV2|TRBJ2-3
ASSDSMDGISTDTQY
>TRBV7-6|TRBJ1-6
ASSDRSQSPLH
>TRBV6-1|TRBJ1-5
ASSEAGQGSYSNQPQH
>TRBV29-1|TRBJ2-1
SATRGGGSYNEQF
>TRBV30|TRBJ2-7
AWTPPFSRVGKY
>TRBV6-1|TRBJ2-5
ASSQGGETQY
>TRBV5-1|TRBJ2-4
ASSSLTGLAKNIQY
>TRBV12-3/TRBV12-4|TRBJ1-5
ASRAGGGIQSNQPQH
>TRBV12-3/TRBV12-4|TRBJ1-1
ASSLRAGGLTEAF
>TRBV30|TRBJ2-3
AWSARDTQY
>TRBV27|TRBJ2-5
ASSPWTEETQY
>TRBV30|TRBJ1-4
TGQGTNEKLF
>TRBV5-1|TRBJ1-1
ASSLAGGIEAF
>TRBV20-1|TRBJ1-5
SARGTGGSNQPQH